The 11 T cell receptor beta chains below were found in one sample sequenced in a study of breast tumors, draining lymph nodes, adjacent tissues. Breast cancer patients provided tissue from their axillary draining lymph nodes. Each CDR3 protein is one row after TCRdb ran MiXCR on the multiplex PCR reads. Of 180,000 or so distinct CDR3 sequences in the sample, 33% were seen once. The specimen was axillary lymph node tissue. The origin of the receptors is a female donor with breast cancer. Some clones in this sample may be carry-over from other donors' samples.

This clonotype was observed at least ten times. This rearrangement joins TRBV9 to TRBJ2-3, with 7 bases identical to TRBD1. J was trimmed by 5 bases and V by 2 bases; bases with no gene match: 14. In germline, CDR1 is SGDLS, CDR2 YYNGEE. The CDR3 is made up of 17 amino acids. Written as DNA, the CDR3 is TGTGCCAGCAGCGTTCCCCGGACAGGTGACATAGAAGATACGCAGTATTTT. The encoded protein is CASSVPRTGDIEDTQYF.

This clonotype was observed once. This chain links TRBV11-1 with TRBJ1-3; D is ambiguous. Trimming shortened V by 5 bases and J by 2 bases, and 10 bases separated the two germline ends. CDR3 length equals 14 residues. The germline V gene has CDR1 SGHAT and CDR2 FQDESV (reference sequence). CDR3 sequence reads: CASSQVGTGNTIYF. The CDR3 bases are TGTGCCAGCAGCCAAGTCGGAACTGGAAACACCATATATTTT.

This clonotype showed up many times. This chain's CDR3 is CASSLDNPGQQYF. CDR3 DNA: TGTGCCAGCAGCTTAGATAATCCAGGACAGCAGTACTTC. The chain couples TRBV7-2 to TRBJ2-4, with D tentatively TRBD1 (6 bases). The CDR3 spans 13 residues. Per the germline V gene, CDR1 is SGHTA and CDR2 is FQGNSA. Trimming took off 1 base at V and 13 bases at J, with 14 bases between the two ends.

In this sample, this clonotype turned up many times. The CDR3 DNA reads TGCGCCAGCAGCTCACTAGCGAGATCCTACGAGCAGTACTTC. This gives the protein CASSSLARSYEQYF. The chain has TRBV5-1 and TRBJ2-7; TRBD2 matches at 7 bases. CDR3 length: 14 residues. With V trimmed by 3 bases and J by 1 base, 4 bases remained unmatched. Germline V CDR1 and CDR2: SGHRS, YFSETQ.

The CDR3 DNA follows: TGTGCCAGCAGCTTGGCCTTGGCTGCGGGGTTCTCTGGAAACACCATATATTTT. The encoded protein is CASSLALAAGFSGNTIYF. The chain combines TRBV5-6 with TRBJ1-3; no clear D. V gave up 0 bases and J gave up 0 bases, with 16 bases separating them. The CDR3 runs to 18 residues. In germline, CDR1 is SGHDT, CDR2 YYEEEE.

This clonotype was detected many times. V is TRBV28 and J is TRBJ1-5; 8 nucleotides agree with TRBD1. The CDR3 is 18 amino acids. V was clipped by 1 base and J by 2 bases; unmatched bases: 10. From germline, CDR1 is MDHEN and CDR2 SYDVKM. The CDR3 DNA sequence: TGTGCCAGCAGTTTATATGGTGACAGGGGAGGCGGCAATCAGCCCCAGCATTTT. This encodes CASSLYGDRGGGNQPQHF.

This clonotype was seen many times. The chain links TRBV15 to TRBJ2-1; 8 bases line up with TRBD2. Trimming cost V 1 base and J 4 bases; bases outside gene matches: 6. CDR1 and CDR2 (germline): LNHNV, YYDKDF (reference sequence). The CDR3 consists of 16 residues. Here the CDR3 reads CATSRGGASGYNEQFF. In DNA form, the CDR3 reads TGTGCCACCAGCAGAGGTGGTGCTAGCGGGTACAATGAGCAGTTCTTC.

This clonotype was detected a few times. The V gene is TRBV25-1, the J gene TRBJ1-1; D ambiguous. Germline V CDR1 and CDR2: MGHDK, SYGVNS. The CDR3 length is 11 residues. V lost 3 bases and J lost 7, with 6 bases in between. The CDR3 coding sequence is TGTGCCAGCAGTGACTTCGATGAAGCTTTCTTT. It codes for CASSDFDEAFF.

This clonotype has ten or more counts. The V and J genes are TRBV11-2 and TRBJ1-6, with 10 positions matching TRBD1. In germline, CDR1 is SGHAT, CDR2 FQNNGV. J was trimmed by 7 bases and V by 3 bases; bases with no gene match: 9. The CDR3 totals 17 residues. The CDR3 DNA reads TGTGCCAGCAGCTTCCTACCCCGACAGGGGGCAAATTCACCCCTCCACTTT. Translation: CASSFLPRQGANSPLHF.

The table lists this clonotype with many counts. V usage is TRBV6-5 and J usage is TRBJ1-6, with D tentatively TRBD1 (5 bases). The CDR3 has 14 residues. With 7 bases removed from V and 7 bases from J, the gap between germline ends came to 14 bases. Germline V lookup: CDR1 MNHEY, CDR2 SVGAGI. This CDR3 is CASKLGAENSPLHF. The CDR3 region has the DNA TGTGCCAGCAAGCTCGGGGCGGAGAATTCACCCCTCCACTTT.

This clonotype was recorded only once. The chain has TRBV5-6 and TRBJ1-1; D is perhaps TRBD1 (5 bases). The V end lost 4 bases, the J end lost 5 bases, and 24 bases lay between the germline ends. Germline V gene data show CDR1 as SGHDT and CDR2 as YYEEEE. The CDR3 runs 17 residues. The chain's CDR3 is CASSPYGPGRGGTEAFF. The CDR3 bases are TGTGCCAGCAGCCCCTATGGCCCAGGGCGGGGGGGTACTGAAGCTTTCTTT. The whole variable domain, filled in from reference TRBV5-6 and TRBJ1-1, reads DAGVTQSPTHLIKTRGQQVTLRCSPKSGHDTVSWYQQALGQGPQFIFQYYEEEERQRGNFPDRFSGHQFPNYSSELNVNALLLGDSALYLCASSPYGPGRGGTEAFFGQGTRLTVV.